The text below deals with one TCR beta chain. Cohort assignment relied on participant-reported clinical history. The junction had 12 bases not matched to a gene; V was cut back by 5 bases and J by 4 bases. Germline values: CDR1 SGHTA, CDR2 FQGNSA. The CDR3 loop spans 18 amino acids. Produced via immunoSEQ multiplex PCR; TCRdb's table is partial and in-frame only. Of a few hundred thousand clones listed, roughly four fifths were seen once; the top ten hold 3% to 4%. The data derive from a study of blood T cell repertoires in COVID-19. As for the study in general: T cells, B-cell-depleted T cells, or PBMCs supplied cDNA or gDNA.

Input material: PBMCs or T cells enriched from blood (not recorded which). The chain links TRBV7-2 to TRBJ2-7, with 15 positions matching TRBD2. The source of this sequence is a woman between 55 and 75 years old who had recovered from COVID-19. The CDR3 sequence: CASSPGTSGGLTSYEQYF. The CDR3 DNA reads as TGTGCCAGCAGCCCCGGGACTAGCGGGGGGCTTACGTCGTACGAGCAGTACTTC. The whole variable domain, remainder taken from reference TRBV7-2 and TRBJ2-7, is GAGVSQSPSNKVTEKGKDVELRCDPISGHTALYWYRQSLGQGLEFLIYFQGNSAPDKSGLPSDRFSAERTGGSVSTLTIQRTQQEDSAVYLCASSPGTSGGLTSYEQYFGPGTRLTVT.